The 11 T cell receptor beta chains presented below share a single source sample, sequenced in a study of spatial heterogeneity in lung cancer. TCRdb reprocessed the 5' RACE reads via MiXCR and lists one record per CDR3 protein. The table lists more than 80,000 distinct CDR3 sequences, approximately 12% of them singletons. The time point here: sample taken at primary tumor resection. Unsorted whole RNA of tumor, nontumor lung or frozen PBMC was sequenced. The source material was PBMCs, sampled at surgery. These receptors were collected from a male donor with early-stage non-small cell lung cancer.

The rearrangement uses TRBV20-1 and TRBJ1-6; no clear D. The V gene's germline CDR1 is DFQATT and CDR2 SNEGSKA (reference sequence). V was cut by 1 base and J by 7 bases, with 5 bases left in between. CDR3 length: 12 amino acids. The CDR3 DNA is TGCAGTGCTAGAGGGAGAAATTCACCCCTCCACTTT. It yields the protein CSARGRNSPLHF.

This rearrangement joins TRBV28 to TRBJ2-5; D might be TRBD1 (7 bases). The CDR3 length is 15 residues. The V gene's germline CDR1 is MDHEN and CDR2 SYDVKM. V was trimmed by 4 bases and J by 2 bases, leaving 14 bases between them. CDR3 DNA sequence: TGTGCCAGCAGTTCTCCAGGGGGGCAACAAGAGACCCAGTACTTC. Its translation is CASSSPGGQQETQYF.

This clonotype was observed at least ten times. This rearrangement joins TRBV11-1 to TRBJ2-1; D not resolved. This CDR3 is built from 11 residues. With 4 bases removed from V and 5 bases from J, the gap between germline ends came to 3 bases. Germline assignment: CDR1 SGHAT and CDR2 FQDESV (reference sequence). The CDR3 coding sequence is TGTGCCAGCAGCTACGACAATGAGCAGTTCTTC. Translation: CASSYDNEQFF.

The chain recombines TRBV5-1 with TRBJ2-7; D uncertain. Trimming took off 10 bases at V and 0 bases at J, with 14 bases between the two ends. Germline V gene data show CDR1 as SGHRS and CDR2 as YFSETQ. The CDR3 is 13 amino acids. CDR3: CAGGRRSSYEQYF. CDR3 bases: TGCGCCGGCGGCCGGCGGAGCTCCTACGAGCAGTACTTC.

The gene calls are TRBV28 and TRBJ2-7; 8 bases match TRBD2. The trim removed 5 bases at V and 2 bases at J, leaving 14 bases unmatched. The CDR3 consists of 17 residues. Germline V lookup: CDR1 MDHEN, CDR2 SYDVKM. CDR3 in amino acids: CASSAMGYREGTYEQYF. Here the CDR3 DNA reads TGTGCCAGCAGTGCGATGGGGTACCGGGAGGGTACCTACGAGCAGTACTTC.

This clonotype was counted at least ten times. The chain uses TRBV28 and TRBJ1-5, with D perhaps TRBD1 (5 bases). The CDR3 runs to 14 residues. V was cut by 6 bases and J by 2 bases, with 11 bases left in between. Germline-derived CDR1 and CDR2 are MDHEN and SYDVKM. The DNA for the CDR3 is TGTGCCAGCAGCGGAGCGGGGGGCAATCAGCCCCAGCATTTT. Its translation is CASSGAGGNQPQHF.

This clonotype came up a few times. V and J are TRBV7-3 and TRBJ1-1, with D perhaps matching TRBD1 (6 bases). Germline lookup yields CDR1 SGHTA and CDR2 FQGTGA. This CDR3 contains 15 residues. V was trimmed by 5 bases and J by 3 bases, leaving 16 bases between them. DNA for the CDR3: TGTGCCAGCAGCAAGCAGGGGCCGCGGTACACTGAAGCTTTCTTT. Translation: CASSKQGPRYTEAFF.

This clonotype was seen a handful of times. This sequence joins TRBV5-6 and TRBJ2-4, with 9 positions matching TRBD1. CDR3 length equals 20 residues. V lost 4 bases and J lost 1; bases outside the gene matches: 18. CDR1 SGHDT and CDR2 YYEEEE come from the germline V gene. CDR3 DNA sequence: TGTGCCAGCAGCGGGGACCGGGACAGGGTCCTGTGGGGGGCCAAAAACATTCAGTACTTC. As protein: CASSGDRDRVLWGAKNIQYF.

The table lists this clonotype with many counts. The chain is built from TRBV5-6 and TRBJ2-7; D is ambiguous. CDR1 and CDR2 (germline): SGHDT, YYEEEE. The CDR3 loop spans 11 amino acids. V gave up 2 bases and J gave up 6 bases, with 6 bases separating them. In nucleotides, the CDR3 is TGTGCCAGCAGCTTTTTCGGCGAGCAGTACTTC. Encoded protein: CASSFFGEQYF.

The chain couples TRBV20-1 to TRBJ2-5; D is unclear. Germline V CDR1 and CDR2: DFQATT, SNEGSKA (reference sequence). Between the trimmed V and J ends, which lost 4 bases and 4 bases, there was a span of 13 bases. CDR3 size: 13 residues. This CDR3 is CSAMVPALETQYF. CDR3 bases: TGCAGTGCTATGGTCCCGGCTTTAGAGACCCAGTACTTC.

The table lists this clonotype with a few counts. Sequence at one end of the junction differs from germline and may be a read error. V gene TRBV27 combines with J gene TRBJ2-3, with TRBD2 matching over 8 bases. CDR1 is MNHEY, CDR2 SMNVEV, per germline (reference sequence). CDR3 length equals 16 residues. CDR3 region: CASSFERGRSTNTQYF. The CDR3 region has the DNA TGTGCCAGCAGTTTTGAGCGGGGGCGCTCCACAAATACGCAGTATTTT.